The rows below give T cell receptor beta chains drawn from one sample of a study of graft-versus-host responses after intestinal transplantation. Their recognized antigens are unknown. Only in-frame clones appear in the TCRdb table, and some are missing; sequencing was by immunoSEQ multiplex PCR. Of nearly 95,000 clones detected, 85% to 95% appear once; the ten largest clones hold approximately 2%. Specimen: unstimulated CD8+ T cells sorted from spleen or lymph node cells, collected before intestinal transplant. These receptor sequences come from a human donor who received an intestinal transplant. The CDR3 runs from the conserved cysteine through the conserved F or W. The D gene is left open where the match is weak. Only part of the rows carry a size: once, few, many, or a class if the clone is expanded.

D gene	V gene	clone size	J gene	CDR3 protein	CDR3 DNA
.	TRBV11-2	.	TRBJ1-1	CASSSPRQSFLNTEAFF	TGTGCCAGCAGCTCCCCCCGACAGTCATTCTTGAACACTGAAGCTTTCTTT
.	TRBV9	.	TRBJ2-1	CASSIRGVAVNEQFF	TGTGCCAGCAGCATCCGAGGTGTAGCCGTCAATGAGCAGTTCTTC
TRBD1	TRBV7-8	.	TRBJ1-3	CASSPDVRTGSSGNTIYF	TGTGCCAGCAGCCCAGACGTTAGGACAGGGAGCTCTGGAAACACCATATATTTT
.	TRBV9	.	TRBJ1-1	CASSVVEGAEAFF	TGTGCCAGCAGCGTAGTGGAGGGAGCTGAAGCTTTCTTT
.	TRBV27	.	TRBJ1-2	CASSDGGIDGYTF	TGTGCCAGCAGTGACGGGGGAATCGACGGCTACACCTTC
.	TRBV9	.	TRBJ2-3	CASSPRLTDTQYF	TGTGCCAGCAGCCCCCGACTCACAGATACGCAGTATTTT
TRBD2	TRBV9	.	TRBJ2-3	CASTGGGATTDTQYF	TGTGCCAGCACCGGCGGGGGGGCTACTACAGATACGCAGTATTTT
TRBD1	TRBV27	.	TRBJ2-2	CASSLDRGVNTGELFF	TGTGCCAGCAGTCTCGACAGGGGTGTGAACACCGGGGAGCTGTTTTTT
TRBD2	TRBV9	.	TRBJ2-1	CASSIGTSGESEQFF	TGTGCCAGCAGCATAGGGACTAGCGGGGAGAGTGAGCAGTTCTTC
.	TRBV7-9	.	TRBJ2-7	CASSPSVDSTYEQYF	TGTGCCAGCAGCCCCTCAGTCGACAGTACCTACGAGCAGTACTTC
.	TRBV30	.	TRBJ1-6	CAWSIGENSPLHF	TGTGCCTGGAGTATTGGGGAGAATTCACCCCTCCACTTT
.	TRBV27	.	TRBJ1-1	CASSRSVQGQNTEAFF	TGTGCCAGCAGTCGATCGGTACAGGGACAGAACACTGAAGCTTTCTTT
.	TRBV29-1	.	TRBJ2-6	CSVEGTDNSGANVLTF	TGCAGCGTTGAAGGGACGGACAACTCTGGGGCCAACGTCCTGACTTTC
.	TRBV6-5	.	TRBJ1-1	CASSPGVVTEAFF	TGTGCCAGCAGTCCAGGGGTTGTCACTGAAGCTTTCTTT
TRBD1	TRBV7-9	.	TRBJ1-5	CASSAPGQALNQPQHF	TGTGCCAGCAGCGCACCGGGACAGGCGCTTAATCAGCCCCAGCATTTT
TRBD1	TRBV2	.	TRBJ2-3	CASSSGTGVLRETDTQYF	TGTGCCAGCAGTTCCGGGACAGGGGTCTTGAGGGAGACAGATACGCAGTATTTT
TRBD1	TRBV30	once	TRBJ1-1	CAWNTGTGGTEAFF	TGTGCCTGGAACACAGGGACAGGGGGCACTGAAGCTTTCTTT
TRBD1	TRBV7-8	.	TRBJ2-7	CASSLDGTGGVYEQYF	TGTGCCAGCAGCTTAGACGGGACAGGGGGCGTCTACGAGCAGTACTTC
TRBD1	TRBV5-8	.	TRBJ2-6	CAAPDPTGGAWAGANVLTF	TGTGCCGCCCCAGACCCTACAGGGGGCGCGTGGGCTGGGGCCAACGTCCTGACTTTC
.	TRBV4-3	.	TRBJ2-1	CASSQDDVGTSYNEQFF	TGCGCCAGCAGCCAAGATGACGTGGGGACATCTTACAATGAGCAGTTCTTC
.	TRBV6-6	.	TRBJ1-3	CATAAGSVENTIYF	TGTGCCACGGCAGCAGGTTCGGTGGAAAACACCATATATTTT
.	TRBV30	.	TRBJ2-1	CAWSPTTRLGEQFF	TGTGCCTGGAGTCCCACGACACGGCTCGGTGAGCAGTTCTTC